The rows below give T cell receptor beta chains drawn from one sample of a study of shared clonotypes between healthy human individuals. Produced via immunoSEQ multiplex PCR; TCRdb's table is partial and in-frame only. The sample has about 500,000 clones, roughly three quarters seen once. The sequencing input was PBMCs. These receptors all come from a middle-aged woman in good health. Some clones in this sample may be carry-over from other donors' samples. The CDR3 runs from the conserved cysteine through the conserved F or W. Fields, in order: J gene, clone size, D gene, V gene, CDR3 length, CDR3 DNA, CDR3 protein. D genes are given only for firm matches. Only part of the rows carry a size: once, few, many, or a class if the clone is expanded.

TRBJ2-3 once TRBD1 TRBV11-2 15 TGTGCCAGCAGCTACGGGACAGCGAGCACAGATACGCAGTATTTT CASSYGTASTDTQYF
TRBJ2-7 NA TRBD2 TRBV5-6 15 TGTGCCAGCAGCCCGGGACTAGCGGGATGGTACGAGCAGTACTTC CASSPGLAGWYEQYF
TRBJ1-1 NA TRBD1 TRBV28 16 TGTGCCAGCAGTTTTTTGTCGGGACAGACCCCAGGGAAAGCTTTCTTT CASSFLSGQTPGKAFF
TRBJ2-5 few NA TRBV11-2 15 TGTGCCAGCAGCCCAGAGAGGGGAAGGGGGGAGACCCAGTACTTC CASSPERGRGETQYF
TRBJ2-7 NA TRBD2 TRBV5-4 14 TGTGCCAGCAGCTTGGACGGGAGGGGTTACGAGCAGTACTTC CASSLDGRGYEQYF
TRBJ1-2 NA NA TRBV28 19 TGTGCCAGCAGTTTAAGCGTGGCCATGGATTCTACAGACAACTATGGCTACACCTTC CASSLSVAMDSTDNYGYTF
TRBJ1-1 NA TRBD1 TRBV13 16 TGTGCCAGCAGCTTAGCGGCAGGGGGGGCGAACACTGAAGCTTTCTTT CASSLAAGGANTEAFF
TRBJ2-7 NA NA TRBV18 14 TGTGCCAGCTCACCGATCCACAGGGAACACGAGCAGTACTTC CASSPIHREHEQYF
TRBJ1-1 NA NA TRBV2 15 TGTGCCAGCAGTGAATTGGGTCAAGAGAACACTGAAGCTTTCTTT CASSELGQENTEAFF
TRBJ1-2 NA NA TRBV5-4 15 TGTGCCAGCAGCTTGGACTCTGGGGGAGGCTATGGCTACACCTTC CASSLDSGGGYGYTF
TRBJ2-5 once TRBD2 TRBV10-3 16 TGTGCCATCAGTGAGTCGACTAGCGGGTACCAAGAGACCCAGTACTTC CAISESTSGYQETQYF
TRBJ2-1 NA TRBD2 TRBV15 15 TGTGCCACCAGCAGAACTAGCGCGACCAACAATGAGCAGTTCTTC CATSRTSATNNEQFF
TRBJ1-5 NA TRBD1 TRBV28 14 TGTGCCAGCACAGGGGGGCAAAGCAATCAGCCCCAGCATTTT CASTGGQSNQPQHF
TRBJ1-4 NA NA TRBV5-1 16 TGCGCCAGCAGCTTGGCCCCAGGGCAGGAAGGGGAAAAACTGTTTTTT CASSLAPGQEGEKLFF
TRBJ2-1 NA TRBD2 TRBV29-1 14 TGCAGCGTTGAGACTAGCGGAGCCTTCGGGGAGCAGTTCTTC CSVETSGAFGEQFF
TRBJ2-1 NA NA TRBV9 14 TGTGCCAGCAGCGCGCAGACTAGAGGAGATGAGCAGTTCTTC CASSAQTRGDEQFF
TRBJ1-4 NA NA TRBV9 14 TGTGCCAGCAGCGTAGCTCCAGGGGCTGAAAAACTGTTTTTT CASSVAPGAEKLFF
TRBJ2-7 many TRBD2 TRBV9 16 TGTGCCAGCAGCGTAGGGGTAAGCGGGAGCCTCCACGAGCAGTACTTC CASSVGVSGSLHEQYF
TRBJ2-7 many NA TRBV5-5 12 TGTGCCAGCAGCTCCTTACCCTACGAGCAGTACTTC CASSSLPYEQYF
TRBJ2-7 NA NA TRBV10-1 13 TGCGCCAGCAGCCCTGGATTCTCCTACGAGCAGTACTTC CASSPGFSYEQYF
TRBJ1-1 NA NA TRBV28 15 TGTGCCAGCAGTTTGGTAGGACCGCTGAACACTGAAGCTTTCTTT CASSLVGPLNTEAFF
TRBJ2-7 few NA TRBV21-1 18 TGTGCCAGCAGCGTCCCCCAGGGGCGGACAAAGAACATCGACGAGCAGTACTTC CASSVPQGRTKNIDEQYF
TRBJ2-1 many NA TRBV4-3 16 TGCGCCAGCAGCCAGTCAGGGGCGGGATCTTACAATGAGCAGTTCTTC CASSQSGAGSYNEQFF
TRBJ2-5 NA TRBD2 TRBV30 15 TGTGCCTGGTCTATCTACGGAGGGAGGGAAGAGACCCAGTACTTC CAWSIYGGREETQYF
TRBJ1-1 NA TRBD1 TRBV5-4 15 TGTGCCAGCAGCTTGGAACAGGGGACGAACACTGAAGCTTTCTTT CASSLEQGTNTEAFF
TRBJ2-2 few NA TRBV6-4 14 TGTGCCAGCAGTGACTCGCCAGATACCGGGGAGCTGTTTTTT CASSDSPDTGELFF
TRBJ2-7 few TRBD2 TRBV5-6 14 TGTGCCAGCAGCTATAGCGGGAGCTCCTACGAGCAGTACTTC CASSYSGSSYEQYF
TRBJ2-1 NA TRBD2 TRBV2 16 TGTGCCAGCAGTGAACCCCGACTAGCGGGAGTCGATGAGCAGTTCTTC CASSEPRLAGVDEQFF